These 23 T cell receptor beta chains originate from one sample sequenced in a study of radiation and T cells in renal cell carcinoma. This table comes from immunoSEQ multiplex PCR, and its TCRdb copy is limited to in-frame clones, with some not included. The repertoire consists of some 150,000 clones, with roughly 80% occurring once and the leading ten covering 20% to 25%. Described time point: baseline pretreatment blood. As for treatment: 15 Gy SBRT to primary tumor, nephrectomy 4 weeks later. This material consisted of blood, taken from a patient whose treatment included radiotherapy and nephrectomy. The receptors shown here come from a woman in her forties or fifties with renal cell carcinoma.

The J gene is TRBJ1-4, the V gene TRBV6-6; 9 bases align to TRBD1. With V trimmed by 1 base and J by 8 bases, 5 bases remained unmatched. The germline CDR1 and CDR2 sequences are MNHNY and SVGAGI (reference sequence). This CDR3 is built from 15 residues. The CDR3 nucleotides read TGTGCCAGCAGTTACTTGGGACAGGGCCGGGAAAAACTGTTTTTT. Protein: CASSYLGQGREKLFF.

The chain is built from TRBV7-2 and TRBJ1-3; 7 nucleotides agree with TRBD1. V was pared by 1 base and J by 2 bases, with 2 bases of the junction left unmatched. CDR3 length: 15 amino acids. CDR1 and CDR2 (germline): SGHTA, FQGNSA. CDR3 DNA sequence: TGTGCCAGCAGCTTAGGGACAGGTACTGGAAACACCATATATTTT. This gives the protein CASSLGTGTGNTIYF.

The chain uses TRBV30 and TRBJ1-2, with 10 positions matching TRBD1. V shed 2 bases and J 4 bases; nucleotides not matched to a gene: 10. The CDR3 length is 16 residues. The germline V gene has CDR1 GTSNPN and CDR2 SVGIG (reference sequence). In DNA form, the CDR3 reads TGTGCCTGGAGTCTCACCCGGGGACAGGGGAGCTATGGCTACACCTTC. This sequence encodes CAWSLTRGQGSYGYTF. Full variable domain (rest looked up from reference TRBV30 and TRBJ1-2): SQTIHQWPATLVQPVGSPLSLECTVEGTSNPNLYWYRQAAGRGLQLLFYSVGIGQISSEVPQNLSASRPQDRQFILSSKKLLLSDSGFYLCAWSLTRGQGSYGYTFGSGTRLTVV.

CDR3 nucleotide sequence: TGTGCCAGTAGTTCCCTCCCGGGGGCCGCTGAAGCTTTCTTT. Residues: CASSSLPGAAEAFF. The chain combines TRBV19 with TRBJ1-1; D may be TRBD1 (6 bases). The CDR3 is 14 residues long. Germline lookup yields CDR1 LNHDA and CDR2 SQIVND (reference sequence). The V gene lost 5 bases and the J gene lost 6 bases, with 16 bases spanning the gap.

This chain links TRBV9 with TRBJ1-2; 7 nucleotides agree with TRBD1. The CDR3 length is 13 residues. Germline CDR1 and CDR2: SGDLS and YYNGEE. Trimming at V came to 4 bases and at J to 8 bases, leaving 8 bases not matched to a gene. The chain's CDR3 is CASSYPQGWGYTF. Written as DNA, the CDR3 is TGTGCCAGCAGCTACCCACAGGGGTGGGGCTACACCTTC.

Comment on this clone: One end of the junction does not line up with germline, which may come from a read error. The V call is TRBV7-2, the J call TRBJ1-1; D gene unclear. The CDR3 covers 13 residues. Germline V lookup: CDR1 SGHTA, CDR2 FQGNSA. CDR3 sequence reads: CASSSPGNAEAFF. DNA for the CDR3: TGTGCCAGCAGTTCTCCTGGGAACGCTGAAGCTTTCTTT.

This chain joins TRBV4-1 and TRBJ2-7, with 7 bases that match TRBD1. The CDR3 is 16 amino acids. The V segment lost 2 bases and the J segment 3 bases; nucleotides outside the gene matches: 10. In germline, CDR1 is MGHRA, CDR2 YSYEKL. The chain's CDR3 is CASSQSRDSHHYEQYF. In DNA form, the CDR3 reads TGCGCCAGCAGCCAAAGCCGGGACAGTCACCACTACGAGCAGTACTTC.

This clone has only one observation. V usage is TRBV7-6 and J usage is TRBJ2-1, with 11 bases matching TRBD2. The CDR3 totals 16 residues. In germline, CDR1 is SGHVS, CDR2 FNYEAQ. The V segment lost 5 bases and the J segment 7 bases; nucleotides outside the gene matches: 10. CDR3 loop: CASSLRLAGQGNEQFF. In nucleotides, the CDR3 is TGTGCCAGCAGCCTCCGACTAGCGGGGCAGGGGAATGAGCAGTTCTTC.

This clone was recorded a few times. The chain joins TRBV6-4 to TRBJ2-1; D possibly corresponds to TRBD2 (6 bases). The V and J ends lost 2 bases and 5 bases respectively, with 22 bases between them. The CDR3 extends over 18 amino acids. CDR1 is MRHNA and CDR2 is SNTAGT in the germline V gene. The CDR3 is CASSDRSEGVGKDNEQFF. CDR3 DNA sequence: TGTGCCAGCAGTGACAGATCGGAGGGAGTCGGGAAAGACAATGAGCAGTTCTTC.

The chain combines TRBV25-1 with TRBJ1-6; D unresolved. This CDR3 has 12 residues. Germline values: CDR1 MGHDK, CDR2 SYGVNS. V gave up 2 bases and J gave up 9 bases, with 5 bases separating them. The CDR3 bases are TGTGCCAGCAGTGAAAATAGTTCACCCCTCCACTTT. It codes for CASSENSSPLHF.

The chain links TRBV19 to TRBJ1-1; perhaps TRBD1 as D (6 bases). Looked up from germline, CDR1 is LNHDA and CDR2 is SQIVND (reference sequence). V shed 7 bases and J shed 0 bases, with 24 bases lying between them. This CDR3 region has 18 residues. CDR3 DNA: TGTGCCAGTAATCAACCTACGGGACACTCTGGGGTGAACACTGAAGCTTTCTTT. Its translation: CASNQPTGHSGVNTEAFF.

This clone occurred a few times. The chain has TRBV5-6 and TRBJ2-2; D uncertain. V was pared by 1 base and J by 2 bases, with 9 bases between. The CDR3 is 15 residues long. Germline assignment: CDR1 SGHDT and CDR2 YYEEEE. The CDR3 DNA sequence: TGTGCCAGCAGCTTGCTGGACCGAAACACCGGGGAGCTGTTTTTT. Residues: CASSLLDRNTGELFF.

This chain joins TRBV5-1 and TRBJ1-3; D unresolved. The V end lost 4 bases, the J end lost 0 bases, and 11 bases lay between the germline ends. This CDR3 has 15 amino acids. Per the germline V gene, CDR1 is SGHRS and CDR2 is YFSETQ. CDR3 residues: CASSQLAISGNTIYF. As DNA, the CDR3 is TGCGCCAGCAGCCAACTAGCTATCTCTGGAAACACCATATATTTT.

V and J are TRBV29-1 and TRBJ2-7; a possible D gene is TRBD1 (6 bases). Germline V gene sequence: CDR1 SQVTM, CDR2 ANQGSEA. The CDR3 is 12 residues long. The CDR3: CSDRDISYEQYF. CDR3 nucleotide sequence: TGCAGTGACCGGGACATCTCCTACGAGCAGTACTTC.

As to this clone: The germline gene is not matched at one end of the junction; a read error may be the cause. The CDR3 spells CAISESRGPPRDF. In nucleotides, the CDR3 is TGTGCCATCAGTGAGTCTCGTGGCCCTCCCCGAGACTTT. This chain connects TRBV10-3 to TRBJ1-6, with unresolved D. The CDR3 covers 13 residues. Germline assignment: CDR1 ENHRY and CDR2 SYGVKD.

This chain's CDR3 is CASSRTSTEAFF. The CDR3 nucleotides are TGTGCCAGCAGCCGTACGTCGACTGAAGCTTTCTTT. The chain carries TRBV7-9 and TRBJ1-1; D unresolved. Germline V gene data show CDR1 as SEHNR and CDR2 as FQNEAQ (reference sequence). V was trimmed by 5 bases and J by 5 bases, leaving 9 bases between them. The CDR3 covers 12 residues.

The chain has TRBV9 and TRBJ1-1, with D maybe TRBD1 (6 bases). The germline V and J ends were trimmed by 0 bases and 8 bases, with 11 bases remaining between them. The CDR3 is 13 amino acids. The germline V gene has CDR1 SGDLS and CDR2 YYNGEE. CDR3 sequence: CASSVGGGAEAFF. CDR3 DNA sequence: TGTGCCAGCAGCGTAGGTGGGGGGGCCGAAGCTTTCTTT. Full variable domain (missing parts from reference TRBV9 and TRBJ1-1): DSGVTQTPKHLITATGQRVTLRCSPRSGDLSVYWYQQSLDQGLQFLIQYYNGEERAKGNILERFSAQQFPDLHSELNLSSLELGDSALYFCASSVGGGAEAFFGQGTRLTVV.

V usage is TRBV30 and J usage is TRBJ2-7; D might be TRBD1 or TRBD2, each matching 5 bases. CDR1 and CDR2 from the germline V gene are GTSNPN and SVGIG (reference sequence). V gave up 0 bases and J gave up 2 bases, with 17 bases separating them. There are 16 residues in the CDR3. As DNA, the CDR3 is TGTGCCTGGAGTGTACTAAGGGGAGTAAGGGCCTACGAGCAGTACTTC. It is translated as CAWSVLRGVRAYEQYF.

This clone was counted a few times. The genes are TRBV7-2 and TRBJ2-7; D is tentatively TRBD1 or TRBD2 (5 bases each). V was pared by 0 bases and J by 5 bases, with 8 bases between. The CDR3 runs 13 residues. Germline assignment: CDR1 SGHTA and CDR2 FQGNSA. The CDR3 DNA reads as TGTGCCAGCAGCTTAGCAGGGGAGAACGAGCAGTACTTC. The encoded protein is CASSLAGENEQYF.

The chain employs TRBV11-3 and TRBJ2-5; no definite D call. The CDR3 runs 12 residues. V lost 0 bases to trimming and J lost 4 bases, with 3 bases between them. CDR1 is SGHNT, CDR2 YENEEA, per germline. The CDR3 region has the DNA TGTGCCAGCAGCTTAGATAGAGAGACCCAGTACTTC. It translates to CASSLDRETQYF.

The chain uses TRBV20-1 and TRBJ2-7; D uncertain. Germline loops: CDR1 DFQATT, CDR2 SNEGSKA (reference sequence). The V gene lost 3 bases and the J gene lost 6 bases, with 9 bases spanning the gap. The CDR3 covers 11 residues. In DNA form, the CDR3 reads TGCAGTGCTAGCTTACGGCGCGAGCAGTACTTC. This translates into CSASLRREQYF.

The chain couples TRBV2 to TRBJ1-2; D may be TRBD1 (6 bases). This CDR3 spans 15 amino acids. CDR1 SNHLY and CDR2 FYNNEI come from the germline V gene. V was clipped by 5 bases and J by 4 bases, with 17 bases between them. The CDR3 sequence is CASSRDTGLGYGYTF. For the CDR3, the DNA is TGTGCCAGCAGTCGTGACACAGGGTTGGGCTATGGCTACACCTTC.

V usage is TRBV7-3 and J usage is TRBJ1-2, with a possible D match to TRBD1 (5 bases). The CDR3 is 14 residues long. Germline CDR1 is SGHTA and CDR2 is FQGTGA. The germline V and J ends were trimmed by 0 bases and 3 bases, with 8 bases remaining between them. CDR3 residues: CASSLTGGDYGYTF. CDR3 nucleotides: TGTGCCAGCAGCTTAACTGGGGGTGACTATGGCTACACCTTC.